Presented here are 12 T cell receptor beta chains from one specimen sequenced in a study of spatial heterogeneity in lung cancer. Study conclusions and caveats: The study found that expanded intratumoral alpha and beta TCR counts tracked tumor mutation counts.

Via MiXCR, TCRdb re-called the 5' RACE reads, giving one row per CDR3 protein. Of some 7,000 distinct CDR3 sequences listed, about an eighth are singletons. Time point meaning: sample taken at primary tumor resection. Their cognate antigens are unknown. The sample was lung tumor tissue, taken at surgery. All receptors come from a male donor with early-stage non-small cell lung cancer.

By its share, this clonotype is medium-sized (0.01 to 0.1%). Being off target in a library aimed at alpha chains, this beta chain has a size of little meaning. The chain employs TRBV20-1 and TRBJ1-6, with 10 bases lining up with TRBD1. Germline V gene data show CDR1 as DFQATT and CDR2 as SNEGSKA (reference sequence). V dropped 3 bases and J dropped 10; count of bases not matched to a gene: 9. The CDR3 extends over 15 amino acids. The CDR3 nucleotides are TGCAGTGCTAGTCGGCGTAGGACAGGGGGATCACCCCTCCACTTT. Translating gives CSASRRRTGGSPLHF.

This clonotype was picked up many times. Within a library made for alpha chains, this beta chain is off target, and its count is uninformative. V usage is TRBV6-1 and J usage is TRBJ2-2; D ambiguous. This CDR3 contains 11 residues. The ends were cut back, 6 bases at V and 5 bases at J, with 4 bases in the middle. Germline lookup yields CDR1 MNHNS and CDR2 SASEGT. The CDR3 region has the DNA TGTGCCAGCAGGACGACCGGGGAGCTGTTTTTT. This gives the protein CASRTTGELFF.

This clonotype is medium-sized by share. As an off-target read in a library built for alpha chains, this beta chain has a frequency of little significance. The rearrangement uses TRBV19 and TRBJ1-4; D is unresolved. CDR1 LNHDA and CDR2 SQIVND come from the germline V gene (reference sequence). This CDR3 is built from 14 residues. V was clipped by 2 bases and J by 7 bases, with 11 bases between them. CDR3 region: CASSIRVLGEKLFF. The CDR3 coding sequence is TGTGCCAGTAGTATACGGGTCTTAGGTGAAAAACTGTTTTTT.

At least ten counts were recorded for this clonotype. This beta chain appears as a stray read in a library generated for alpha chains; its size is not informative. The gene calls are TRBV7-6 and TRBJ1-2; D gene unclear. The V end lost 6 bases, the J end lost 7 bases, and 15 bases lay between the germline ends. The CDR3 is made up of 13 amino acids. Germline assignment: CDR1 SGHVS and CDR2 FNYEAQ. The DNA for the CDR3 is TGTGCCAGCAGTTTAAGTGTGGACTTTGGCTACACCTTC. Protein: CASSLSVDFGYTF.

This clonotype was counted many times. This beta chain turned up in a library designed for alpha chains; as an off-target read, its abundance says little. V gene TRBV20-1 combines with J gene TRBJ2-2; 13 nucleotides align to TRBD2. Trimming removed 0 bases from V and 8 bases from J; junction bases left unmatched: 12. The V gene's germline CDR1 is DFQATT and CDR2 SNEGSKA (reference sequence). The CDR3 extends over 18 amino acids. The CDR3 DNA is TGCAGTGCTAGAGATCGCTGGGGGACTAGCGGGGTCACGGGGGAGCTGTTTTTT. Its protein is CSARDRWGTSGVTGELFF.

This clonotype was detected many times. A library made for alpha chains picked up this beta chain off target, so its size means little. This chain connects TRBV12-3 or TRBV12-4 to TRBJ1-5, with 9 positions matching TRBD1. The CDR3 extends over 14 amino acids. Trimming at V came to 3 bases and at J to 4 bases, leaving 1 base not matched to a gene. CDR3 nucleotide sequence: TGTGCCAGCAGTTTCGGGACAGGGAATCAGCCCCAGCATTTT. It is translated as CASSFGTGNQPQHF.

The sample holds many counts of this clonotype. The library was prepared for alpha chains; this beta chain is a stray read, so its frequency means little. This sequence joins TRBV5-1 and TRBJ1-2, with D perhaps matching TRBD1 (6 bases). Trimming stripped 4 bases from V and 4 bases from J, with 14 bases between. Germline CDR1 reads SGHRS; CDR2 reads YFSETQ. CDR3 size: 14 residues. The CDR3 region has the DNA TGCGCCAGCAGCACGGGGGACACGTCCTATGGCTACACCTTC. Translating gives CASSTGDTSYGYTF. Using reference TRBV5-1 and TRBJ1-2 for the parts outside the CDR3, the full variable domain is KAGVTQTPRYLIKTRGQQVTLSCSPISGHRSVSWYQQTPGQGLQFLFEYFSETQRNKGNFPGRFSGRQFSNSRSEMNVSTLELGDSALYLCASSTGDTSYGYTFGSGTRLTVV.

This clonotype was found once. This beta chain represents an off-target read in a library built for alpha chains; its size is of limited meaning. This chain uses TRBV7-2 with TRBJ1-4; D gene ambiguous. The germline gives CDR1 SGHTA, CDR2 FQGNSA. The CDR3 covers 14 residues. The germline V and J ends were trimmed by 1 base and 5 bases, with 8 bases remaining between them. CDR3 bases: TGTGCCAGCAGCTTAGACAACCTCAATGAAAAACTGTTTTTT. Residues: CASSLDNLNEKLFF.

Comments on this clonotype: Because the library targeted alpha chains, this beta chain is an off-target read whose size means little. J is TRBJ1-5 and V is TRBV12-3 or TRBV12-4; maybe TRBD1 (6 bases). Trimming shortened V by 7 bases and J by 7 bases, and 17 bases separated the two germline ends. This CDR3 has 14 residues. As DNA, the CDR3 is TGTGCCAGCAACTTGGGGGGGCCCAGGCAGCCCCAGCATTTT. Its translation is CASNLGGPRQPQHF.

This clonotype was seen many times. This beta chain appears as a stray read in a library generated for alpha chains; its size is not informative. The chain has TRBV4-1 and TRBJ2-3; the D gene is possibly TRBD1 (6 bases). This CDR3 region has 14 residues. Per the germline V gene, CDR1 is MGHRA and CDR2 is YSYEKL. V lost 4 bases and J lost 2, with 10 bases in between. The CDR3 sequence is CASSLGQTTDTQYF. DNA for the CDR3: TGCGCCAGCAGCCTCGGACAGACCACAGATACGCAGTATTTT.

This clonotype is medium-sized in the sample. This beta chain represents an off-target read in a library built for alpha chains; its size is of limited meaning. V usage is TRBV18 and J usage is TRBJ1-2; unclear D gene. The CDR3 has 18 amino acids. The germline V and J ends were trimmed by 2 bases and 0 bases, with 19 bases remaining between them. Germline V gene data show CDR1 as KGHSH and CDR2 as LQKENI. The CDR3 reads CASSPTGSSLKSNYGYTF. CDR3 in DNA: TGTGCCAGCTCACCAACCGGCAGTTCCCTAAAATCTAACTATGGCTACACCTTC.

This clonotype was found many times. With the library built for alpha chains, this beta chain is off target and its frequency is not meaningful. The chain links TRBV10-3 to TRBJ2-3, with 7 nucleotides matching TRBD2. Per germline, CDR1 ENHRY and CDR2 SYGVKD. V lost 8 bases and J lost 4; bases outside the gene matches: 3. The CDR3 sequence is 12 residues long. CDR3 sequence (DNA): TGTGCCATCCAGCGGGGCCCAGATACGCAGTATTTT. Translating gives CAIQRGPDTQYF.